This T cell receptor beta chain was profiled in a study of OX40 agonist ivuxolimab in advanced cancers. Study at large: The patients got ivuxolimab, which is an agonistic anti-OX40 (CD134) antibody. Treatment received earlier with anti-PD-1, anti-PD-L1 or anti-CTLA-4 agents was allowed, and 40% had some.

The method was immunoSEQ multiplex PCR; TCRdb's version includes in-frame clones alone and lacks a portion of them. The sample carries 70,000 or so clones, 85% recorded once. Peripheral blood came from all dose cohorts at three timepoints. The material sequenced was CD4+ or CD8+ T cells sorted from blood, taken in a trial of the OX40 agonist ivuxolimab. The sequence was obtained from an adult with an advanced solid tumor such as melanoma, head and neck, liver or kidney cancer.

CDR3 protein: CASSQSGGPETQYF. The CDR3 DNA is TGTGCCAGCAGCCAATCAGGGGGACCAGAGACCCAGTACTTC. The chain employs TRBV9 and TRBJ2-5, with 7 bases aligning to TRBD1. CDR3 length: 14 residues. With V trimmed by 4 bases and J by 4 bases, 7 bases remained unmatched. Germline V gene sequence: CDR1 SGDLS, CDR2 YYNGEE.